Given below is one T cell receptor (beta chain) in context. The antigen remains undetermined. The sample belongs to a study of blood T cells in healthy people across ages. Per individual sample, total RNA of at least 6 micrograms was extracted. A second 7 to 11 cycle PCR used barcoded and J-beta primers. A template-switch adaptor that had 12 random nucleotides put a tag on each cDNA molecule. TCRdb re-called the 5' RACE reads through MiXCR, storing one row per CDR3 protein. The table has fewer than 2,000,000 distinct CDR3 sequences, approximately 32% seen once. Study-level points and caveats: Long-lived donors had more naive CD4+ cells and higher diversity than aged donors.

This CDR3 region has 14 residues. Trimming took 1 base from V and 5 from J, leaving 11 bases between them. Germline values: CDR1 LNHNV, CDR2 YYDKDF (reference sequence). V usage is TRBV15 and J usage is TRBJ1-1, with no clear D. The source is a woman in her 30s in good health. Material: blood. CDR3 region: CATSRVTAGTEAFF. The CDR3 DNA follows: TGTGCCACCAGCAGAGTAACTGCGGGGACTGAAGCTTTCTTT.